These 20 T cell receptor beta chains were all obtained from the same sample, sequenced in a study of technical replicates of blood from several donors. This table comes from immunoSEQ multiplex PCR, and its TCRdb copy is limited to in-frame clones, with some not included. The sample lists tens of thousands of clones, about 95% occurring once. The sequencing sample was made of PBMCs. The receptors were sampled from a human donor in good health. Some clones in this sample may be carry-over from other donors' samples.

This chain connects TRBV4-3 to TRBJ1-1; 7 bases match TRBD1. Germline values: CDR1 LGHNA, CDR2 YSLEER. Trimming at V came to 4 bases and at J to 7 bases, leaving 6 bases not matched to a gene. The CDR3 spans 13 residues. In DNA, the CDR3 is TGCGCCAGCAGCCGCGAGAGGGACAGTGAAGCTTTCTTT. It translates to CASSRERDSEAFF.

This clone appeared a few times. The rearrangement joins TRBV5-5 to TRBJ1-2, with D possibly TRBD1 on 6 matching bases. In germline, CDR1 is SGHKS, CDR2 YYEKEE (reference sequence). V lost 4 bases to trimming and J lost 1 base, with 17 bases between them. The CDR3 is 16 amino acids. The CDR3 DNA follows: TGTGCCAGCAGCCTCCATGGCGGGGGGCTTAACTATGGCTACACCTTC. Protein sequence: CASSLHGGGLNYGYTF.

The chain employs TRBV5-1 and TRBJ2-7; a weak D match, TRBD1 (5 bases). The V and J ends lost 4 bases and 2 bases respectively, with 16 bases between them. The CDR3 is made up of 15 amino acids. Germline CDR1 SGHRS, CDR2 YFSETQ. CDR3 amino acids: CASSPYDDRTYEQYF. The CDR3, as DNA: TGCGCCAGCAGCCCATATGACGACAGAACCTACGAGCAGTACTTC.

V gene TRBV4-1 combines with J gene TRBJ2-1; no clear D. The V gene's germline CDR1 is MGHRA and CDR2 YSYEKL. This CDR3 region has 14 residues. Trimming left V 1 base short and J 6 bases short, with 10 bases between. The CDR3 sequence is CASSQVPGSNEQFF. The CDR3 DNA reads as TGCGCCAGCAGCCAAGTCCCGGGTTCCAATGAGCAGTTCTTC.

This chain links TRBV4-3 with TRBJ2-1; TRBD2 matches 7 bases. Germline assignment: CDR1 LGHNA and CDR2 YSLEER. The CDR3 is 15 amino acids. Trimming at V came to 0 bases and at J to 6 bases, leaving 5 bases not matched to a gene. CDR3 in amino acids: CASSQDGGSGNEQFF. The CDR3 region has the DNA TGCGCCAGCAGCCAAGATGGCGGGAGCGGCAATGAGCAGTTCTTC.

This clone has only one observation. The rearrangement joins TRBV7-9 to TRBJ2-1; no clear D. The CDR3 consists of 12 residues. The V gene's germline CDR1 is SEHNR and CDR2 FQNEAQ (reference sequence). Between the trimmed V and J ends, which lost 2 bases and 11 bases, there was a span of 10 bases. The CDR3 region is CASSLSSSKQFF. CDR3 bases: TGTGCCAGCAGCTTATCATCCAGTAAGCAGTTCTTC. The complete variable domain, with remaining parts taken from reference TRBV7-9 and TRBJ2-1, reads DTGVSQNPRHKITKRGQNVTFRCDPISEHNRLYWYRQTLGQGPEFLTYFQNEAQLEKSRLLSDRFSAERPKGSFSTLEIQRTEQGDSAMYLCASSLSSSKQFFGPGTRLTVL.

The chain recombines TRBV25-1 with TRBJ1-2; D call uncertain. The CDR3 extends over 14 amino acids. Germline V CDR1 and CDR2: MGHDK, SYGVNS. V was shortened by 3 bases and J by 7 bases, with 15 bases between the two germline ends. In nucleotides, the CDR3 is TGTGCCAGCAGTGACCCCAATAGGCGAGGTGGCTACACCTTC. Encoded protein: CASSDPNRRGGYTF.

This clone showed up just once. J is TRBJ1-3 and V is TRBV2; D might be TRBD1 (6 bases). Germline CDR1 SNHLY, CDR2 FYNNEI. This CDR3 contains 14 residues. Deletions cut 4 bases from V and 2 bases from J, with 9 bases between. Written as DNA, the CDR3 is TGTGCCAGCAGTGGACAGGTGGCTGGAAACACCATATATTTT. It yields the protein CASSGQVAGNTIYF.

This chain links TRBV7-2 with TRBJ2-7, with D maybe TRBD2 (5 bases). The CDR3 loop spans 13 amino acids. Germline loops: CDR1 SGHTA, CDR2 FQGNSA. Trimming took 6 bases from V and 1 from J, leaving 10 bases between them. CDR3 residues: CASRGGSSYEQYF. Here the CDR3 DNA reads TGTGCCAGCAGAGGTGGGAGTTCCTACGAGCAGTACTTC.

The V gene is TRBV7-9, the J gene TRBJ1-2; 8 bases align to TRBD1. CDR1 and CDR2 from the germline V gene are SEHNR and FQNEAQ (reference sequence). CDR3 length equals 12 residues. V lost 5 bases and J lost 6; bases outside the gene matches: 2. CDR3 amino acids: CASSQGADGYTF. CDR3 sequence (DNA): TGTGCCAGCAGCCAGGGGGCTGATGGCTACACCTTC.

Only one count was recorded for this clone. V gene TRBV4-1 combines with J gene TRBJ1-2; no definite D call. The CDR3 has 11 residues. The V end was cut by 0 bases, the J end by 6 bases, with 2 bases between. Germline V CDR1 and CDR2: MGHRA, YSYEKL. Here the CDR3 reads CASSQDNGYTF. The CDR3 DNA reads TGCGCCAGCAGCCAAGACAATGGCTACACCTTC.

CDR3 residues: CASSLSGSTDTQYF. The CDR3 region has the DNA TGTGCCAGCAGCTTGAGCGGGAGCACAGATACGCAGTATTTT. The chain joins TRBV7-9 to TRBJ2-3; perhaps TRBD2 as D (6 bases). The V and J ends lost 3 bases and 0 bases respectively, with 7 bases between them. Germline CDR1 SEHNR, CDR2 FQNEAQ (reference sequence). The CDR3 is 14 amino acids.

The chain has TRBV6-5 and TRBJ1-2, with 8 bases that match TRBD1. The germline gives CDR1 MNHEY, CDR2 SVGAGI. The CDR3 runs to 14 residues. After removal of 6 bases from V and 5 bases from J, the junction contained 8 bases not matched to a gene. The CDR3 region is CASRTGVAPYGYTF. The CDR3 bases are TGTGCCAGCAGGACAGGGGTGGCACCTTATGGCTACACCTTC.

This chain joins TRBV11-2 and TRBJ2-7, with D uncertain. CDR1 and CDR2 from the germline V gene are SGHAT and FQNNGV. The V and J ends lost 4 bases and 4 bases respectively, with 8 bases between them. This CDR3 has 12 amino acids. The CDR3 DNA follows: TGTGCCAGCAGCTCTAACAGATACGAGCAGTACTTC. It codes for CASSSNRYEQYF.

The rearrangement uses TRBV7-9 and TRBJ2-3; D is possibly TRBD1 (5 bases). The V end lost 9 bases, the J end lost 2 bases, and 18 bases lay between the germline ends. Per the germline V gene, CDR1 is SEHNR and CDR2 is FQNEAQ (reference sequence). CDR3 length equals 15 residues. CDR3 nucleotides: TGTGCCAGTACCATAGGGGCCCACCCCACAGATACGCAGTATTTT. Translated, it gives CASTIGAHPTDTQYF.

This chain uses TRBV2 with TRBJ1-4; 11 positions agree with TRBD1. This CDR3 has 15 residues. The germline V gene encodes CDR1 SNHLY and CDR2 FYNNEI. V dropped 5 bases and J dropped 6; count of bases not matched to a gene: 5. The CDR3 spells CASSFWGQGDEKLFF. The DNA for the CDR3 is TGTGCCAGCAGTTTTTGGGGACAGGGGGATGAAAAACTGTTTTTT.

V gene TRBV7-2 combines with J gene TRBJ2-5; 7 bases align to TRBD2. V dropped 5 bases and J dropped 5; count of bases not matched to a gene: 8. CDR3 length equals 14 residues. Germline CDR1 and CDR2: SGHTA and FQGNSA. CDR3 sequence reads: CASSPGLERETQYF. Written as DNA, the CDR3 is TGTGCCAGCAGCCCTGGACTAGAGCGGGAGACCCAGTACTTC.

This chain uses TRBV29-1 with TRBJ1-5; no clear D. Trimming shortened V by 4 bases and J by 7 bases, and 14 bases separated the two germline ends. The CDR3 extends over 13 amino acids. Germline-derived CDR1 and CDR2 are SQVTM and ANQGSEA. For the CDR3, the DNA is TGCAGCGTTGTAAGTCGGGCGGGACAGCCCCAGCATTTT. Its protein product is CSVVSRAGQPQHF.

The chain recombines TRBV7-2 with TRBJ2-7; 8 nucleotides align to TRBD1. The germline CDR1 and CDR2 sequences are SGHTA and FQGNSA. V lost 2 bases and J lost 0; bases outside the gene matches: 3. CDR3 length: 15 residues. CDR3 coding DNA: TGTGCCAGCAGCTTATGGGACAGGAGCTCCTACGAGCAGTACTTC. Translated: CASSLWDRSSYEQYF.

CDR3 in amino acids: CASSVGMNTEAFF. CDR3 DNA: TGTGCCAGCAGCGTAGGTATGAACACTGAAGCTTTCTTT. V gene TRBV9 combines with J gene TRBJ1-1, with unresolved D. Germline values: CDR1 SGDLS, CDR2 YYNGEE. V lost 0 bases to trimming and J lost 0 bases, with 3 bases between them. The CDR3 sequence is 13 residues long.